The present TCR beta chain was sequenced within a study of cytomegalovirus exposure and HLA in healthy donors. Study-level findings and limits: Analyzed later, most CMV-associated TCR beta chains appeared HLA-restricted. Prior analysis indicated that the majority of TCR beta V segments exhibited productivity approximately 87% or approximately 30% of the time. Researchers reported in a later analysis that a missense DCLRE1C variant was tied to TCR beta V- and J-gene trimming.

Between the trimmed V and J ends, which lost 4 bases and 2 bases, there was a span of 9 bases. The CDR3 contains 14 residues. The V gene's germline CDR1 is SGHDN and CDR2 FVKESK. Note on this clone: Its antigen is unidentified.

Primers included in the PCR were 60 Vbeta and 13 Jbeta primers. Profiling relied on immunoSEQ multiplex PCR, and the TCRdb table lists in-frame clones only, not all of them. Its listing shows tens of thousands of clones. The rearrangement uses TRBV14 and TRBJ1-5; possibly TRBD1 for D (5 bases). The sequenced sample consisted of PBMCs. The TCR originated in a human donor in good health. CDR3 amino acids: CASSPGIGNQPQHF. The CDR3 region has the DNA TGTGCCAGCAGCCCAGGGATTGGCAATCAGCCCCAGCATTTT.